This TCR beta chain was recorded in a study of T cells in Graves' hyperthyroidism and ophthalmopathy. This clonotype was found many times. No antigen is known for it. TCR beta CDR3 regions were amplified from RNA. HTBI primers were used for first-round RT-PCR of the TCR CDR3. TCRdb independently ran MiXCR on the multiplex PCR reads; one entry per CDR3 protein. Here the sample spans 300,000 to 400,000 distinct CDR3 sequences, about 14% being singletons. There are 14 residues in the CDR3. J lost 7 bases, V lost 3 bases, and 2 bases had no gene match. Germline V gene data show CDR1 as LNHNV and CDR2 as YYDKDF (reference sequence). Study findings and constraints: In the blood, most expanded thyroid clonotypes above 0.001 appeared as well.

Uncontrolled infection, other autoimmune disease, pregnancy and lactation each barred patients from inclusion. The sample comprised blood. This TCR was sampled from a woman in her thirties with Graves' ophthalmopathy. The gene calls are TRBV15 and TRBJ2-4; TRBD1 matches at 11 bases. CDR3 sequence reads: CATSSGTGGNIQYF. The CDR3 DNA sequence: TGTGCCACCAGCAGCGGGACAGGGGGGAACATTCAGTACTTC.